These T cell receptor beta chains were read from a single sample in a study of OX40 agonist ivuxolimab in advanced cancers. Assay used: immunoSEQ multiplex PCR; TCRdb lists only in-frame clones, some missing. The sample has about 46,000 clones, 75% to 95% seen once; the top ten hold roughly 5%. Material: CD4+ or CD8+ T cells sorted from blood, obtained in a trial of the OX40 agonist ivuxolimab. These receptors all stem from an adult with an advanced solid tumor such as melanoma, head and neck, liver or kidney cancer. Each CDR3 is given with its conserved first and last residue. A D gene is named only where the DNA matches it firmly. Expanded clones are given a class, and other clones once, few, many or no size at all.

CASSEVEREGLYIQYF	TGTGCCAGCAGTGAAGTGGAGCGGGAGGGCCTATACATTCAGTACTTC	TRBJ2-4	NA	TRBD2	TRBV6-1
CASRFEGLGTEAFF	TGTGCCAGCAGGTTCGAAGGGTTGGGGACTGAAGCTTTCTTT	TRBJ1-1	NA	NA	TRBV6-5
CASRDPDSSGNTIYF	TGTGCCAGCAGGGACCCCGACAGCTCTGGAAACACCATATATTTT	TRBJ1-3	NA	NA	TRBV28
CASSGDLYNEQFF	TGTGCCAGCAGTGGTGATCTCTACAATGAGCAGTTCTTC	TRBJ2-1	NA	NA	TRBV25-1
CASSPVRNEQFF	TGCGCCAGCAGCCCCGTAAGAAATGAGCAGTTCTTC	TRBJ2-1	NA	NA	TRBV5-1
CASSQEALSNTGELFF	TGTGCCAGCAGCCAAGAGGCTCTATCGAACACCGGGGAGCTGTTTTTT	TRBJ2-2	NA	NA	TRBV4-2
CASSPPGLVQTYEQYF	TGTGCCAGCAGCCCCCCGGGACTAGTTCAAACCTACGAGCAGTACTTC	TRBJ2-7	NA	TRBD2	TRBV7-9
CASSSLDFGEDEQFF	TGTGCCAGCAGCTCCCTGGACTTTGGGGAGGATGAGCAGTTCTTC	TRBJ2-1	NA	NA	TRBV28
CASSPGRGTYEQYF	TGTGCCAGCAGCCCAGGGAGGGGTACCTACGAGCAGTACTTC	TRBJ2-7	once	TRBD2	TRBV7-9
CASSIRSAGYEQYF	TGTGCCAGTAGTATTCGGTCGGCGGGCTACGAGCAGTACTTC	TRBJ2-7	NA	NA	TRBV19
CAWSVLGNTHYGYTF	TGTGCCTGGAGTGTACTAGGTAACACCCACTATGGCTACACCTTC	TRBJ1-2	NA	NA	TRBV30
CTSSQRRGLGDCSSPLHF	TGCACCAGCAGCCAAAGGAGGGGACTCGGAGATTGTAGCTCACCCCTCCACTTT	TRBJ1-6	once	NA	TRBV1
CASSQGGTRPYNEQFF	TGCGCCAGCAGCCAAGGTGGGACTAGGCCATACAATGAGCAGTTCTTC	TRBJ2-1	NA	TRBD2	TRBV4-3
CASSLGEGGIQETQYF	TGTGCCAGCAGCTTAGGAGAGGGTGGGATCCAAGAGACCCAGTACTTC	TRBJ2-5	NA	NA	TRBV13
CASSLRTWDNEQFF	TGTGCCAGCAGTTTACGGACTTGGGACAATGAGCAGTTCTTC	TRBJ2-1	NA	NA	TRBV28
CASSLSAGDFYNEQFF	TGTGCCAGCAGCTTATCGGCGGGGGACTTTTACAATGAGCAGTTCTTC	TRBJ2-1	NA	TRBD2	TRBV7-8
CASSTTSGGANEQFF	TGTGCCAGCAGCACGACTAGCGGGGGGGCCAATGAGCAGTTCTTC	TRBJ2-1	NA	TRBD2	TRBV9
CASSHVAGEETQYF	TGTGCCAGCAGTCATGTGGCAGGAGAGGAGACCCAGTACTTC	TRBJ2-5	NA	NA	TRBV6-5
CASSQDTMKWVPNEQFF	TGCGCCAGCAGCCAAGATACAATGAAGTGGGTGCCCAATGAGCAGTTCTTC	TRBJ2-1	NA	NA	TRBV4-3
CASSLGSANYEQYF	TGTGCCAGCAGCTTAGGTTCAGCTAACTACGAGCAGTACTTC	TRBJ2-7	NA	NA	TRBV7-9
CASRGQGTDTQYF	TGCGCCAGCAGGGGACAGGGGACAGATACGCAGTATTTT	TRBJ2-3	once	TRBD1	TRBV4-1
CASGYRDGQPQHF	TGTGCCAGCGGTTACAGGGACGGTCAGCCCCAGCATTTT	TRBJ1-5	NA	NA	TRBV7-2
CASSIPGYNEQFF	TGTGCCAGTAGTATTCCAGGGTACAATGAGCAGTTCTTC	TRBJ2-1	NA	NA	TRBV19
CASSLSGGNTIYF	TGTGCCAGCAGTTTATCAGGGGGGAACACCATATATTTT	TRBJ1-3	once	TRBD1	TRBV28
CASGVSTDYEQYF	TGTGCCAGCGGCGTTTCAACCGACTACGAGCAGTACTTC	TRBJ2-7	NA	NA	TRBV2
CASSYRGSHEQYF	TGTGCCAGCAGTTACAGGGGTTCCCACGAGCAGTACTTC	TRBJ2-7	NA	NA	TRBV6-6
CASSARQGATNEKLFF	TGTGCCAGCAGCGCCCGACAGGGGGCAACTAATGAAAAACTGTTTTTT	TRBJ1-4	NA	TRBD1	TRBV7-6
CASSLFGAGGGYEQYF	TGTGCCAGCAGTTTATTCGGAGCGGGAGGGGGCTACGAGCAGTACTTC	TRBJ2-7	NA	TRBD2	TRBV27
CASSPRNTGELFF	TGTGCTAGCAGCCCGCGGAACACCGGGGAGCTGTTTTTT	TRBJ2-2	once	NA	TRBV7-7
CASSSLGYGTDTQYF	TGTGCCAGTAGTTCCCTGGGGTACGGCACAGATACGCAGTATTTT	TRBJ2-3	NA	NA	TRBV19
CASSPGTGNYGYTF	TGTGCCAGCAGCCCGGGGACAGGGAACTATGGCTACACCTTC	TRBJ1-2	NA	TRBD1	TRBV5-6
CASSPTDSYEQYF	TGTGCCAGCAGCCCGACAGATTCCTACGAGCAGTACTTC	TRBJ2-7	NA	NA	TRBV4-2
CASSVGGRDTQYF	TGTGCCAGCAGCGTAGGCGGGAGGGATACGCAGTATTTT	TRBJ2-3	NA	TRBD2	TRBV9
CASSLFSGSSSYNEQFF	TGTGCCAGCAGCTTATTTAGCGGGAGCAGCTCCTACAATGAGCAGTTCTTC	TRBJ2-1	NA	TRBD2	TRBV11-2
CASRQAGSSYNEQFF	TGTGCCAGCAGACAAGCGGGAAGCTCCTACAATGAGCAGTTCTTC	TRBJ2-1	NA	TRBD2	TRBV7-9
CASSPIGQGAYNEQFF	TGTGCCAGCTCACCAATCGGACAGGGGGCTTACAATGAGCAGTTCTTC	TRBJ2-1	NA	TRBD1	TRBV18
CASSYMAGAGNEQFF	TGTGCCAGCAGTTACATGGCAGGGGCAGGGAACGAGCAGTTCTTC	TRBJ2-1	once	NA	TRBV6-5
CASSAWAGTINTDTQYF	TGTGCCAGCAGCGCCTGGGCCGGGACGATTAACACAGATACGCAGTATTTT	TRBJ2-3	NA	NA	TRBV9
CAWTGGEGTEAFF	TGTGCCTGGACAGGGGGCGAGGGCACTGAAGCTTTCTTT	TRBJ1-1	NA	TRBD1	TRBV30
CASSDRDENSYNEQFF	TGTGCCAGCAGCGATAGGGACGAAAACTCCTACAATGAGCAGTTCTTC	TRBJ2-1	once	NA	TRBV28
CASSYLTSGGTDTQYF	TGTGCCAGCAGCTATCTAACTAGCGGGGGCACAGATACGCAGTATTTT	TRBJ2-3	NA	TRBD2	TRBV27
CASSQYSNQPQHF	TGTGCCAGCAGTCAATATAGCAATCAGCCCCAGCATTTT	TRBJ1-5	NA	NA	TRBV2
CASSEAWTGGNEQYF	TGTGCCAGCAGTGAAGCCTGGACAGGGGGCAACGAGCAGTACTTC	TRBJ2-7	NA	TRBD1	TRBV6-1
CASSVGGGNEKLFF	TGTGCCAGCAGCGTTGGCGGGGGTAATGAAAAACTGTTTTTT	TRBJ1-4	NA	NA	TRBV9
CASSVVPTGGLTGELFF	TGTGCCAGCAGCGTAGTCCCGACAGGGGGCCTCACCGGGGAGCTGTTTTTT	TRBJ2-2	NA	TRBD1	TRBV9
CASSVATGGWGDTEAFF	TGTGCCAGCAGCGTAGCTACGGGGGGCTGGGGCGACACTGAAGCTTTCTTT	TRBJ1-1	NA	NA	TRBV9
CASSWTSGNYEQFF	TGCGCCAGCAGCTGGACTAGCGGGAACTATGAGCAGTTCTTC	TRBJ2-1	NA	TRBD2	TRBV4-1
CASSLIAVRGSSYNEQFF	TGTGCCAGCAGCTTAATCGCAGTCCGGGGGAGCTCCTACAATGAGCAGTTCTTC	TRBJ2-1	NA	NA	TRBV7-3
CASSPVPHLNNQPQHF	TGTGCCAGCAGCCCTGTCCCGCACCTAAACAATCAGCCCCAGCATTTT	TRBJ1-5	NA	NA	TRBV21-1